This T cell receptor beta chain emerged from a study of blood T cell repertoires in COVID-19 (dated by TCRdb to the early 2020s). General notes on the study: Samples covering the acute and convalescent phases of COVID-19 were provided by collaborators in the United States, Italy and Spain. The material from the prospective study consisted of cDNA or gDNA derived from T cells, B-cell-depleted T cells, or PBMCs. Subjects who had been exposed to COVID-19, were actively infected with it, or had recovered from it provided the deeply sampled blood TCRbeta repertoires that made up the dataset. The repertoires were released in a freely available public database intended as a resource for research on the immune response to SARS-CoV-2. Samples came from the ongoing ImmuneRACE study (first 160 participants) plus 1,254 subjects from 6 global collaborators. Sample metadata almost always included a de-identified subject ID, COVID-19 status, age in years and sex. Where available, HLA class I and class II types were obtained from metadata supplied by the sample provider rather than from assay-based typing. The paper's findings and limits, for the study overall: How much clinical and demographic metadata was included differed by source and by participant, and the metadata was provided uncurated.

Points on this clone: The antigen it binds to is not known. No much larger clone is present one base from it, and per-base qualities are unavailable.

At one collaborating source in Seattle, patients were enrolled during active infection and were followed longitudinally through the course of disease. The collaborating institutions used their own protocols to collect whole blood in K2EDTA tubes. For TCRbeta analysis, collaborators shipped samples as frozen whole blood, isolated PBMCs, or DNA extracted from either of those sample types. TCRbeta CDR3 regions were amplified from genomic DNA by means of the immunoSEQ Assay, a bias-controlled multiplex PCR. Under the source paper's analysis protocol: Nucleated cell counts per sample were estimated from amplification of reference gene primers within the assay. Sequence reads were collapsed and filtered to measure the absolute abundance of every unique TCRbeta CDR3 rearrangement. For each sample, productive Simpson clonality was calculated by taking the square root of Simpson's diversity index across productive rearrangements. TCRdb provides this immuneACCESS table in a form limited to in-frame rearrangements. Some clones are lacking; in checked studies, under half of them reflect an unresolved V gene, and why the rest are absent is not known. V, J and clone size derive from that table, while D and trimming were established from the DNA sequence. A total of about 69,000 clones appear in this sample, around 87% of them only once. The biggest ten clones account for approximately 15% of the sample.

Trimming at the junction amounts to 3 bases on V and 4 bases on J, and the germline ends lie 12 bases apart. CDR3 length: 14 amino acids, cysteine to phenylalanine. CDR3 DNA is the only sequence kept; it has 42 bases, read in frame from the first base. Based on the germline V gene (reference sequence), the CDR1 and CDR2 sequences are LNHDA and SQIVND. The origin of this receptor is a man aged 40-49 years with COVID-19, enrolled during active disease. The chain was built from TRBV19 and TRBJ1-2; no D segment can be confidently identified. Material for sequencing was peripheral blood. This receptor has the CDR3 CASSIPAGVYGYTF. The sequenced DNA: TGTGCCAGTAGTATCCCGGCAGGCGTCTATGGCTACACCTTC.